This passage covers 5 T cell receptor beta chains from one sample sequenced in a study of CD8+CD57+ T cells in acquired aplastic anemia. Profiles of TCR beta VDJ and CDR3 were generated from a genomic DNA template. MiXCR, run by TCRdb on the reads, gives a single entry per CDR3 protein. The table has 150,000 to 200,000 distinct CDR3 sequences, more than 45% seen once. It was patients with CD8+CD57+ cell expansion by flow cytometry who were chosen for sequencing. The specimen sequenced was sorted CD4+, CD8+, or CD8+CD57+ T cells (not recorded which) from PBMCs. The receptors were sampled from a human donor with aplastic anemia.

This clonotype was recorded at least ten times. The V and J genes are TRBV7-9 and TRBJ2-7; TRBD2 aligns across 10 bases. CDR3 length: 13 residues. Trimming took 4 bases from V and 3 from J; bases not matched to a gene: 0. Germline CDR1 SEHNR, CDR2 FQNEAQ (reference sequence). The CDR3 nucleotides are TGTGCCAGCAGCTGGACTAGCGGCTACGAGCAGTACTTC. Translation: CASSWTSGYEQYF. The full variable domain, completed using reference TRBV7-9 and TRBJ2-7, is DTGVSQNPRHKITKRGQNVTFRCDPISEHNRLYWYRQTLGQGPEFLTYFQNEAQLEKSRLLSDRFSAERPKGSFSTLEIQRTEQGDSAMYLCASSWTSGYEQYFGPGTRLTVT.

In its sample, this clonotype was seen once. This chain joins TRBV18 and TRBJ1-4; D call uncertain. Trimming removed 2 bases at V and 8 bases at J, with 9 bases between. Per the germline V gene, CDR1 is KGHSH and CDR2 is LQKENI. The CDR3 is 13 amino acids. Here the CDR3 reads CASSPEVGEKLFF. The CDR3 nucleotides read TGTGCCAGCTCACCAGAGGTGGGAGAAAAACTGTTTTTT. Combining the CDR3 with reference TRBV18 and TRBJ1-4 gives the whole variable domain NAGVMQNPRHLVRRRGQEARLRCSPMKGHSHVYWYRQLPEEGLKFMVYLQKENIIDESGMPKERFSAEFPKEGPSILRIQQVVRGDSAAYFCASSPEVGEKLFFGSGTQLSVL.

As to this clonotype: Compared with germline, one end of the junction differs, possibly owing to a read error. The V call is TRBV10-3, the J call TRBJ2-7, with D tentatively TRBD2 (5 bases). Germline values: CDR1 ENHRY, CDR2 SYGVKD. This CDR3 has 12 amino acids. This CDR3 is CAISELGSEQCF. The CDR3 nucleotides are TGTGCCATCAGTGAGTTGGGGAGCGAGCAGTGCTTC.

This clonotype was found a few times. The gene calls are TRBV20-1 and TRBJ1-1; D is perhaps TRBD1 (6 bases). The CDR3 extends over 12 amino acids. Germline lookup yields CDR1 DFQATT and CDR2 SNEGSKA (reference sequence). Trimming cost V 3 bases and J 4 bases, with 9 bases left between them. The CDR3 coding sequence is TGCAGTGCTAGCAGGGGTACCACTGAAGCTTTCTTT. Encoded protein: CSASRGTTEAFF.

J is TRBJ1-5 and V is TRBV5-1; D call uncertain. V was cut by 0 bases and J by 6 bases, with 13 bases left in between. Per the germline V gene, CDR1 is SGHRS and CDR2 is YFSETQ. The CDR3 is made up of 15 amino acids. CDR3 sequence: CASSLGNSLSQPQHF. DNA for the CDR3: TGCGCCAGCAGCTTGGGGAACAGCCTCAGTCAGCCCCAGCATTTT.